This T cell receptor beta chain is from a study of shared clonotypes between healthy human individuals. The V end lost 1 base, the J end lost 4 bases, and 7 bases lay between the germline ends. Looked up from germline, CDR1 is SGHVS and CDR2 is FNYEAQ. This CDR3 contains 13 residues. This table comes from immunoSEQ multiplex PCR, and its TCRdb copy is limited to in-frame clones, with some not included. Of 2 million to 2.5 million clones in the sample, 85% to 95% were seen once. V gene TRBV7-6 combines with J gene TRBJ1-1, with no clear D. Source material: naive CD4+ T cells from PBMCs. Stated subset: CD45RA+ positively selected. The source is a man between 18 and 35 years old in good health. Some clones in this sample may be carry-over from other donors' samples. The CDR3 region is CASSLEDGTEAFF. The CDR3 DNA is TGTGCCAGCAGCTTAGAGGACGGCACTGAAGCTTTCTTT.